Listed below are T cell receptor beta chains from one sample, sequenced in a study of cytomegalovirus exposure and HLA in healthy donors. Repertoires were generated with immunoSEQ multiplex PCR, while TCRdb's copy carries only in-frame clones and drops some. The sample lists about 110,000 clones, around three quarters occurring once. Sequences were obtained from PBMCs. These receptors originate from a woman aged 40 to 50 in good health and CMV-seronegative. The CDR3 runs from the conserved cysteine through the conserved F or W. D genes are given only for firm matches. Clone size is shown for a subset of rows, as once, few, many or a class of expanded clone.

>NA|TRBJ2-7|NA|TRBV30|12
TGTGCCTGGAGCGACAGTTCCTACGAGCAGTACTTC
CAWSDSSYEQYF
>NA|TRBJ1-4|NA|TRBV7-2|15
TGTGCCAGCAGCTTAGGGATGGGGGGTAATGAAAAACTGTTTTTT
CASSLGMGGNEKLFF
>NA|TRBJ2-7|NA|TRBV7-2|12
TGTGCCAGCAGCTCAGGGGCTGGCGAGCAGTACTTC
CASSSGAGEQYF
>NA|TRBJ1-3|NA|TRBV28|17
TGTGCCAGCAGTCCCCCGGTCGGGGGAGGCTCTGGAAACACCATATATTTT
CASSPPVGGGSGNTIYF
>NA|TRBJ1-2|NA|TRBV20-1|10
TGCAGTGCTAGAGGCGGGGGCTACACCTTC
CSARGGGYTF
>NA|TRBJ2-3|TRBD2|TRBV7-2|15
TGTGCCAGCAGCTCGGTAACTAGCGGCACAGATACGCAGTATTTT
CASSSVTSGTDTQYF
>few|TRBJ1-3|NA|TRBV7-8|15
TGTGCCAGCAGCTTACTGGGAGGGGTACGAAACACCATATATTTT
CASSLLGGVRNTIYF
>NA|TRBJ2-7|TRBD1|TRBV6-5|15
TGTGCCAGCAGTTACTCGACGGGACAGGGCTACGAGCAGTACTTC
CASSYSTGQGYEQYF
>NA|TRBJ1-1|NA|TRBV4-2|14
TGTGCCAGCAGCCAAGAAGCCCGGGACACTGAAGCTTTCTTT
CASSQEARDTEAFF
>NA|TRBJ2-3|TRBD2|TRBV11-2|14
TGTGCCAGCAGCTCTAGCGGGGGGGCTGATACGCAGTATTTT
CASSSSGGADTQYF
>NA|TRBJ1-5|TRBD1|TRBV30|16
TGTGCCTGGAGTGTCAGGAAGGGGGCAGGCAATCAGCCCCAGCATTTT
CAWSVRKGAGNQPQHF
>once|TRBJ1-2|NA|TRBV18|14
TGTGCCAGCTCACCAGGTCTCCCAGGGCATGGCTACACCTTC
CASSPGLPGHGYTF
>once|TRBJ1-2|NA|TRBV6-1|16
TGTGCCAGCAGTGAAGAGGCAGGATGGGTGTATAATGGCTACACCTTC
CASSEEAGWVYNGYTF
>few|TRBJ2-3|NA|TRBV5-1|14
TGCGCCAGCAGCCGGGACACAAGCACAGATACGCAGTATTTT
CASSRDTSTDTQYF
>NA|TRBJ2-3|TRBD2|TRBV28|16
TGTGCCAGCAGTTTGGTAGCTAGCGGGGGATCAGATACGCAGTATTTT
CASSLVASGGSDTQYF
>NA|TRBJ1-4|NA|TRBV15|18
TGTGCCACCAGCAGAGGGAGCCTCTCGGCAGGGTTCAGTGAAAAACTGTTTTTT
CATSRGSLSAGFSEKLFF
>few|TRBJ2-1|TRBD2|TRBV28|14
TGTGCCAGCAGTTTTGTTGGACTAGCGAATGAGCAGTTCTTC
CASSFVGLANEQFF
>few|TRBJ2-3|TRBD2|TRBV6-5|15
TGTGCCAGCACCCTGACTAGCGGGGGCACAGATACGCAGTATTTT
CASTLTSGGTDTQYF
>NA|TRBJ1-2|NA|TRBV19|16
TGTGCCAGTAGCAGAGAATACAGGACCAGTAACTATGGCTACACCTTC
CASSREYRTSNYGYTF
>few|TRBJ2-1|TRBD2|TRBV9|17
TGTGCCAGCAGCGCAAGAGGGGCTAGCGGCCTATACAATGAGCAGTTCTTC
CASSARGASGLYNEQFF
>NA|TRBJ1-5|NA|TRBV5-5|13
TGTGCCAGCAGCTTTCACAGGAATCAGCCCCAGCATTTT
CASSFHRNQPQHF
>NA|TRBJ2-1|TRBD2|TRBV5-4|16
TGTGCCAGCAGCTTTTTCCGACTAGCGGGGCGGGATGAGCAGTTCTTC
CASSFFRLAGRDEQFF
>NA|TRBJ2-3|TRBD1|TRBV19|14
TGTGCCAGTCGGAGACAGGGAGTTTTGGATACGCAGTATTTT
CASRRQGVLDTQYF
>NA|TRBJ2-1|TRBD2|TRBV4-3|19
TGCGCCAGCAGCCCGACTGGCGGGAGGGCCCAAGGAAAAGGGAATGAGCAGTTCTTC
CASSPTGGRAQGKGNEQFF
>NA|TRBJ2-3|TRBD1|TRBV27|14
TGTGCCAGCGGAGACAGGGGGGTAACAGATACGCAGTATTTT
CASGDRGVTDTQYF
>NA|TRBJ2-1|TRBD2|TRBV12-5|17
TGTGCTAGTGGCACGACCTACGCGGGGGGGGCCTACAATGAGCAGTTCTTC
CASGTTYAGGAYNEQFF
>once|TRBJ2-7|TRBD2|TRBV5-5|15
TGTGCCAGCAGCTCGGGACTAGCGCCGACCTACGAGCAGTACTTC
CASSSGLAPTYEQYF
>NA|TRBJ2-7|NA|TRBV18|17
TGTGCCAGCTCGCCCTACACAAGAGGCTCGGGGTTTGGCAAGCAGTACTTC
CASSPYTRGSGFGKQYF
>NA|TRBJ2-1|TRBD2|TRBV7-2|17
TGTGCCAGCAGCTTACGGTCAAGCGGGGGGGCCAAGAATGAGCAGTTCTTC
CASSLRSSGGAKNEQFF
>once|TRBJ1-1|NA|TRBV7-2|11
TGTGCCAGCAGCCCTAGCATGGAAGCTTTCTTT
CASSPSMEAFF
>NA|TRBJ2-2|NA|TRBV27|15
TGTGCCAGCAGTTCCTACAGGGGAGGCACCGGGGAGCTGTTTTTT
CASSSYRGGTGELFF
>NA|TRBJ2-3|NA|TRBV10-3|14
TGTGCCATCAGTGGTGGGGCTAGCACAGATACGCAGTATTTT
CAISGGASTDTQYF